This T cell receptor beta chain originates from a study of cytomegalovirus exposure and HLA in healthy donors. About the research overall: As an earlier analysis found, some 170 million T cells yielded approximately 100 million unique TCR beta sequences.

CDR1 and CDR2 from the germline V gene are LGHNA and YSLEER. The junction had 15 bases not matched to a gene; V was cut back by 3 bases and J by 4 bases. The CDR3 covers 19 residues. The PCR ran on 60 Vbeta and 13 Jbeta primers. This table comes from immunoSEQ multiplex PCR, and its TCRdb copy is limited to in-frame clones, with some not included. The table records some 140,000 clones, under 85% of them present only once. The receptor was derived from a man between 18 and 35 years old in good health and CMV-seronegative. The rearrangement links TRBV4-3 to TRBJ2-3; 11 bases match TRBD1. Sequencing was carried out using PBMCs. CDR3 residues: CASSQLWNRGQGEPDTQYF. CDR3 DNA: TGCGCCAGCAGCCAGCTATGGAATCGGGGACAGGGGGAGCCAGATACGCAGTATTTT.